This T cell receptor (beta chain) was sequenced for a study of T-cell reconstitution after alpha-beta-depleted transplantation in children. Unique molecular identifiers were built into the TCRbeta library. TCRdb redid the calling of the PCR reads with MiXCR, one entry per CDR3 protein. The data contain 75,000 to 100,000 distinct CDR3 sequences, 8% to 9% of them singletons. The germline V gene has CDR1 MGHRA and CDR2 YSYEKL. V gave up 0 bases and J gave up 3 bases, with 6 bases separating them. This CDR3 contains 14 residues. This clonotype has at least ten counts. The chain uses TRBV4-1 and TRBJ2-1, with D possibly TRBD2 on 6 matching bases. The sequenced sample was PBMCs from the stem cell graft donor, obtained from the stem cell graft. The sequence came from a human donor who donated a stem cell graft to a child with congenital amegakaryocytic thrombocytopenia. This CDR3 is CASSQEDYYNEQFF. The CDR3 DNA reads TGCGCCAGCAGCCAAGAGGACTACTACAATGAGCAGTTCTTC.